This T cell receptor beta chain was recovered during a study of T cells in Graves' hyperthyroidism and ophthalmopathy. Study conclusions and caveats: Ophthalmopathy and stable hyperthyroidism were separated by a 13 V-J model.

Clinical symptoms, serum thyroxine and TRAb, thyroid ultrasound and orbital computed tomography were used for the diagnoses. The CDR3 length is 14 residues. Germline CDR1 SGHDT, CDR2 YYEEEE. Trimming removed 1 base at V and 0 bases at J, with 8 bases between. This clonotype was observed at least ten times. Its antigen is still unknown. There were TCR beta CDR3 regions amplified from RNA transcripts. First-round RT-PCR targeting the TCR CDR3 was performed with the HTBI primer set. TCRdb independently ran MiXCR on the multiplex PCR reads; one entry per CDR3 protein. The data contain some 580,000 distinct CDR3 sequences, about a sixth of them singletons.

This sequence joins TRBV5-6 and TRBJ2-7; D perhaps matches TRBD1 (6 bases). The sample taken for sequencing was blood. This clonotype was obtained from a woman aged 35 to 49 with Graves' ophthalmopathy. CDR3 nucleotide sequence: TGTGCCAGCAGCTTGCAGGGGTACTCCTACGAGCAGTACTTC. Protein sequence: CASSLQGYSYEQYF.